Below are 21 T cell receptor beta chains sequenced from a single sample in a study of beta chain features in type 1 diabetes. General study results and limits: Shorter TCRB CDR3s, moderately but significantly so, were found in Type 1 diabetes patients in all four CD4+ subsets.

Their cognate antigens are unknown. The sequenced template was cDNA made from the entire isolated RNA. Method: immunoSEQ multiplex PCR; TCRdb's copy keeps in-frame clones and lacks some. This sample has under 250,000 clones, with 14% found just once. Sample: naive CD4+ T cells from blood. The source is a young man with type 1 diabetes.

The V and J genes are TRBV29-1 and TRBJ2-5; 11 bases align to TRBD1. Germline V gene sequence: CDR1 SQVTM, CDR2 ANQGSEA. The CDR3 runs to 16 residues. J was trimmed by 4 bases and V by 1 base; bases with no gene match: 8. The CDR3: CSVEAPDRGRGETQYF. As DNA, the CDR3 is TGCAGCGTTGAAGCCCCGGACAGGGGGCGAGGAGAGACCCAGTACTTC.

The V and J genes are TRBV19 and TRBJ1-1, with TRBD1 identical over 10 bases. The CDR3 is 15 amino acids. V trimming: 7 bases; J trimming: 1 base; junction bases outside the gene matches: 6. Germline-derived CDR1 and CDR2 are LNHDA and SQIVND (reference sequence). The CDR3 spells CASTAGTGENTEAFF. The CDR3 DNA sequence: TGTGCCAGTACCGCCGGGACAGGGGAGAACACTGAAGCTTTCTTT. The variable domain in full, completed from reference TRBV19 and TRBJ1-1, reads DGGITQSPKYLFRKEGQNVTLSCEQNLNHDAMYWYRQDPGQGLRLIYYSQIVNDFQKGDIAEGYSVSREKKESFPLTVTSAQKNPTAFYLCASTAGTGENTEAFFGQGTRLTVV.

The chain links TRBV5-6 to TRBJ2-1, with a tentative D call TRBD2 (6 bases). This CDR3 has 19 residues. V lost 4 bases, J lost 1 base, and 24 bases lay in between. In germline, CDR1 is SGHDT, CDR2 YYEEEE. In nucleotides, the CDR3 is TGTGCCAGCAGCCTGCCCGGGGAAACGGACGGGAGTTCCTACAATGAGCAGTTCTTC. Its protein is CASSLPGETDGSSYNEQFF.

This clone was seen a few times. The chain links TRBV18 to TRBJ2-7, with 8 bases that match TRBD1. This CDR3 contains 14 residues. Germline loops: CDR1 KGHSH, CDR2 LQKENI. Trimming at V came to 1 base and at J to 4 bases, leaving 3 bases not matched to a gene. CDR3 loop: CASSPQGQVYEQYF. The CDR3 DNA reads as TGTGCCAGCTCACCACAGGGACAGGTGTACGAGCAGTACTTC.

This clone was seen more than once but under ten times. The J gene is TRBJ2-3, the V gene TRBV19; D may be TRBD1 (6 bases). The germline V gene encodes CDR1 LNHDA and CDR2 SQIVND (reference sequence). This CDR3 spans 14 amino acids. The ends were cut back, 7 bases at V and 2 bases at J, with 13 bases in the middle. CDR3 loop: CASTEQGATDTQYF. The CDR3 bases are TGTGCCAGTACCGAACAGGGAGCCACAGATACGCAGTATTTT.

This clone came up a few times. The chain is built from TRBV29-1 and TRBJ2-1; no clear D gene. Trimming took 3 bases from V and 7 from J, leaving 13 bases between them. This CDR3 is 13 amino acids long. Germline V gene sequence: CDR1 SQVTM, CDR2 ANQGSEA. CDR3 DNA sequence: TGCAGCGTTGAGCGTCTAGTATCAAATGAGCAGTTCTTC. Its protein product is CSVERLVSNEQFF.

The chain couples TRBV6-6 to TRBJ2-1; 10 positions match TRBD2. The CDR3 is made up of 13 amino acids. V dropped 5 bases and J dropped 9; count of bases not matched to a gene: 4. The germline CDR1 and CDR2 sequences are MNHNY and SVGAGI (reference sequence). The CDR3 loop is CASSTSGVGEQFF. Here the CDR3 DNA reads TGTGCCAGCAGTACTAGCGGGGTAGGTGAGCAGTTCTTC.

The rearrangement joins TRBV19 to TRBJ2-7; 7 positions agree with TRBD1. The CDR3 runs to 13 residues. V lost 1 base, J lost 4 bases, and 1 base stayed unmatched. Germline V CDR1 and CDR2: LNHDA, SQIVND (reference sequence). The DNA for the CDR3 is TGTGCCAGTAGTATAGGGGACAGATACGAGCAGTACTTC. Protein: CASSIGDRYEQYF.

The CDR3 bases are TGCGCCAGCAGGGAACCGGGACTCCCCACAGATACGCAGTATTTT. It translates to CASREPGLPTDTQYF. The V gene is TRBV5-1, the J gene TRBJ2-3; TRBD2 might be the D (6 bases). The V gene lost 5 bases and the J gene lost 2 bases, with 15 bases spanning the gap. This CDR3 is 15 amino acids long. Per the germline V gene, CDR1 is SGHRS and CDR2 is YFSETQ. The complete variable domain, with remaining parts taken from reference TRBV5-1 and TRBJ2-3, reads KAGVTQTPRYLIKTRGQQVTLSCSPISGHRSVSWYQQTPGQGLQFLFEYFSETQRNKGNFPGRFSGRQFSNSRSEMNVSTLELGDSALYLCASREPGLPTDTQYFGPGTRLTVL.

The chain recombines TRBV2 with TRBJ2-7; TRBD1 agrees at 7 bases. Germline V lookup: CDR1 SNHLY, CDR2 FYNNEI. The V and J ends lost 4 bases and 1 base, in that order; junction bases with no gene match: 7. The CDR3 length is 15 residues. CDR3 sequence: CASSATGTESYEQYF. The DNA of the CDR3 is TGTGCCAGCAGTGCGACCGGGACAGAATCCTACGAGCAGTACTTC.

This clone appeared a few times. The chain uses TRBV27 and TRBJ1-2; tentatively, D is TRBD1 (6 bases). The CDR3 covers 15 residues. CDR1 is MNHEY, CDR2 SMNVEV, per germline (reference sequence). Trimming pared 1 base from V and 3 bases from J, leaving 12 bases between. CDR3 nucleotide sequence: TGTGCCAGCAGTTTATTATCGAAGGGGGACTATGGCTACACCTTC. It codes for CASSLLSKGDYGYTF.

V gene TRBV5-4 combines with J gene TRBJ2-3; 13 bases line up with TRBD2. Germline assignment: CDR1 SGHNT and CDR2 YYREEE (reference sequence). The CDR3 has 16 amino acids. V gave up 3 bases and J gave up 5 bases; unmatched junction bases: 6. CDR3 nucleotide sequence: TGTGCCAGCAGCTCCGGACTAGCGGGAGTCGGAGATACGCAGTATTTT. This sequence encodes CASSSGLAGVGDTQYF.

The sample holds a few counts of this clone. J is TRBJ2-7 and V is TRBV6-5; 10 nucleotides align to TRBD2. Germline V CDR1 and CDR2: MNHEY, SVGAGI. The ends lost 5 bases at V and 7 bases at J; junction bases unmatched: 11. The length of the CDR3 is 15 residues. CDR3 DNA: TGTGCCAGCAGTCGCTCTAGCGGGGGCTGGGGAGAGCAGTACTTC. Its translation is CASSRSSGGWGEQYF.

This clone has a handful of counts. The chain employs TRBV7-2 and TRBJ1-6; TRBD1 is a possible D gene (5 bases). The V gene lost 2 bases and the J gene lost 9 bases, with 14 bases spanning the gap. Germline CDR1 reads SGHTA; CDR2 reads FQGNSA. The CDR3 extends over 15 amino acids. The CDR3 coding sequence is TGTGCCAGCAGCTTAAGGGCGGGGGATTCTTCACCCCTCCACTTT. Its protein is CASSLRAGDSSPLHF.

The chain links TRBV6-6 to TRBJ2-2; D gene uncertain. CDR1 is MNHNY and CDR2 is SVGAGI in the germline V gene (reference sequence). Trimming pared 6 bases from V and 1 base from J, leaving 3 bases between. This CDR3 is 12 amino acids long. DNA of the CDR3: TGTGCCAGCAGGAGGAACACCGGGGAGCTGTTTTTT. Amino acids: CASRRNTGELFF.

This clone has only a few counts. The V gene is TRBV27, the J gene TRBJ1-2; 7 bases align to TRBD1. This CDR3 comprises 15 residues. After removal of 10 bases from V and 6 bases from J, the junction contained 17 bases not matched to a gene. CDR1 and CDR2 from the germline V gene are MNHEY and SMNVEV (reference sequence). The CDR3 DNA follows: TGTGCCACCGGGACAGTAGCCACGGGATCGAATGGCTACACCTTC. Amino acid sequence: CATGTVATGSNGYTF.

There are a few counts of this clone. DNA for the CDR3: TGTGCCAGTAATACAGTTGGTCTGGCCCTTGGCTACACCTTC. Amino acid sequence: CASNTVGLALGYTF. The chain combines TRBV19 with TRBJ1-2; D gene ambiguous. Trimming cost V 7 bases and J 7 bases, with 19 bases left between them. CDR1 and CDR2 from the germline V gene are LNHDA and SQIVND (reference sequence). The length of the CDR3 is 14 residues.

This clone showed up just a few times. V is TRBV5-4 and J is TRBJ2-5, with D perhaps TRBD2 (7 bases). This CDR3 comprises 14 residues. The V gene lost 1 base and the J gene lost 5 bases, with 12 bases spanning the gap. CDR1 and CDR2 (germline): SGHNT, YYREEE (reference sequence). CDR3 amino acids: CASSLTEGGETQYF. The DNA of the CDR3 is TGTGCCAGCAGCTTGACTGAGGGGGGGGAGACCCAGTACTTC.

In this sample, this clone turned up a few times. V is TRBV28 and J is TRBJ2-7; maybe TRBD2 (6 bases). In germline, CDR1 is MDHEN, CDR2 SYDVKM. The V end was cut by 5 bases, the J end by 9 bases, with 17 bases between. The CDR3 is made up of 13 amino acids. The CDR3 region has the DNA TGTGCCAGCAGTACCGGGACTCGAGGCGGGCAGTACTTC. Its protein product is CASSTGTRGGQYF.

J is TRBJ2-5 and V is TRBV29-1, with a possible D match to TRBD1 (5 bases). V shed 3 bases and J shed 2 bases, with 10 bases lying between them. Germline V gene data show CDR1 as SQVTM and CDR2 as ANQGSEA. The CDR3 is made up of 13 amino acids. Here the CDR3 DNA reads TGCAGCGTTGATTTTCAGGGTCAAGAGACCCAGTACTTC. Translated: CSVDFQGQETQYF.

This clone was seen only a few times. CDR3: CASSVPGQGETQYF. The CDR3 DNA follows: TGCGCCAGCAGCGTCCCGGGACAGGGGGAGACCCAGTACTTC. The gene calls are TRBV5-1 and TRBJ2-5; 10 nucleotides match TRBD1. Looked up from germline, CDR1 is SGHRS and CDR2 is YFSETQ. J was trimmed by 5 bases and V by 4 bases; bases with no gene match: 5. This CDR3 is 14 amino acids long.